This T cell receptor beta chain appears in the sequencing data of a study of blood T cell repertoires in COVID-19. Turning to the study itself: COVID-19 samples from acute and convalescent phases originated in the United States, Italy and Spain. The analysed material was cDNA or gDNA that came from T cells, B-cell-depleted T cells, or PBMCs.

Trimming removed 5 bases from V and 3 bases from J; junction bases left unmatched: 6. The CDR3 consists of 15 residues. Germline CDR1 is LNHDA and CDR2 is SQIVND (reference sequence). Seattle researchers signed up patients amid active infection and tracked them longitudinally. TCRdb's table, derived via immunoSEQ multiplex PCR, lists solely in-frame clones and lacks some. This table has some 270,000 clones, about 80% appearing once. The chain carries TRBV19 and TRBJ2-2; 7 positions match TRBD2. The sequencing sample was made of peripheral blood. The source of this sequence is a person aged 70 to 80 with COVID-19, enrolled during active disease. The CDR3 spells CASSSGGGHTGELFF. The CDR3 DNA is TGTGCCAGTAGTTCGGGGGGAGGGCACACCGGGGAGCTGTTTTTT.